The 11 T cell receptor beta chains below come from one sample, sequenced in a study of blood T cell repertoires in COVID-19. The data were produced by immunoSEQ multiplex PCR, yet TCRdb's version contains in-frame clones alone and is incomplete. The data hold 150,000 or so clones, with just under 85% observed a single time. Sequencing was done on a sample of peripheral blood. These receptors all come from a woman aged 40 to 55 with active or convalescent COVID-19.

This clone was recorded once. V is TRBV4-3 and J is TRBJ1-6, with 8 bases identical to TRBD1. Looked up from germline, CDR1 is LGHNA and CDR2 is YSLEER. The CDR3 is made up of 14 amino acids. The V and J ends lost 5 bases and 7 bases, in that order; junction bases with no gene match: 4. The CDR3 loop reads CASSGRTGNSPLHF. The DNA of the CDR3 is TGCGCCAGCAGCGGCCGGACAGGGAATTCACCCCTCCACTTT.

The chain uses TRBV14 and TRBJ1-4; D might be TRBD1 (6 bases). Trimming removed 0 bases at V and 8 bases at J, with 7 bases between. The CDR3 is 13 residues long. Germline V gene lookup returns CDR1 SGHDN and CDR2 FVKESK. CDR3 bases: TGTGCCAGCAGCCAAGAGCAGGGGGAAAAACTGTTTTTT. This encodes CASSQEQGEKLFF. The full variable domain, with the rest looked up from reference TRBV14 and TRBJ1-4, is EAGVTQFPSHSVIEKGQTVTLRCDPISGHDNLYWYRRVMGKEIKFLLHFVKESKQDESGMPNNRFLAERTGGTYSTLKVQPAELEDSGVYFCASSQEQGEKLFFGSGTQLSVL.

The chain joins TRBV20-1 to TRBJ1-6, with D unclear. Trimming stripped 6 bases from V and 10 bases from J, with 10 bases between. The CDR3 has 11 residues. From germline, CDR1 is DFQATT and CDR2 SNEGSKA (reference sequence). DNA for the CDR3: TGCAGTGCGGCCCCCGGGTCACCCCTCCACTTT. Translated, it gives CSAAPGSPLHF.

The rearrangement uses TRBV6-5 and TRBJ1-4; D is perhaps TRBD1 (5 bases). In germline, CDR1 is MNHEY, CDR2 SVGAGI. CDR3 length: 14 residues. V lost 6 bases to trimming and J lost 3 bases, with 11 bases between them. CDR3 sequence: CASRAGRANEKLFF. The CDR3 DNA reads as TGTGCCAGCAGGGCAGGGCGTGCTAATGAAAAACTGTTTTTT.

V is TRBV5-8 and J is TRBJ2-2; TRBD1 aligns across 8 bases. Losses at the gene ends were 4 bases for V and 6 bases for J; bases not matched to a gene: 11. Germline lookup yields CDR1 SGHTS and CDR2 YDEGEE. This CDR3 is 16 amino acids long. The CDR3 DNA sequence: TGTGCCAGCAGCCCTTTTCGGACAGGGAAACCCGGGGAGCTGTTTTTT. Residues: CASSPFRTGKPGELFF. Supplemented by reference TRBV5-8 and TRBJ2-2, the full variable domain reads EAGVTQSPTHLIKTRGQQATLRCSPISGHTSVYWYQQALGLGLQFLLWYDEGEERNRGNFPPRFSGRQFPNYSSELNVNALELEDSALYLCASSPFRTGKPGELFFGEGSRLTVL.

The CDR3 coding sequence is TGTGCCAGCAGCTTGACAGGGGGCCGGCATGAGCAGTTCTTC. This sequence encodes CASSLTGGRHEQFF. V usage is TRBV5-8 and J usage is TRBJ2-1, with 9 bases lining up with TRBD1. Germline V gene data show CDR1 as SGHTS and CDR2 as YDEGEE. The CDR3 is made up of 14 amino acids. Unmatched junction bases numbered 4, after V lost 1 base and J lost 8 bases.

This sequence joins TRBV5-1 and TRBJ2-3; tentative D call: TRBD2 (6 bases). Trimming cost V 5 bases and J 2 bases, with 18 bases left between them. CDR1 is SGHRS, CDR2 YFSETQ, per germline. CDR3 length equals 16 residues. The CDR3 coding sequence is TGCGCCAGCAGTTTCTCCCCGGGACTGACCACAGATACGCAGTATTTT. This encodes CASSFSPGLTTDTQYF.

The V gene is TRBV15, the J gene TRBJ1-1; D remains ambiguous. Germline V gene sequence: CDR1 LNHNV, CDR2 YYDKDF (reference sequence). V was cut by 5 bases and J by 5 bases, with 6 bases left in between. The CDR3 runs 11 residues. This CDR3 is CATSLWTEAFF. CDR3 sequence (DNA): TGTGCCACCAGCCTATGGACTGAAGCTTTCTTT.

The chain combines TRBV27 with TRBJ1-4; 9 bases are shared with TRBD1. The V gene's germline CDR1 is MNHEY and CDR2 SMNVEV (reference sequence). The V and J ends lost 8 bases and 8 bases, in that order; junction bases with no gene match: 12. This CDR3 has 15 residues. CDR3 in amino acids: CASSSLDRGGEKLFF. The DNA for the CDR3 is TGTGCCAGCTCGTCTTTAGACAGGGGGGGGGAAAAACTGTTTTTT.

The rearrangement joins TRBV19 to TRBJ1-2, with TRBD1 as a possible D gene (6 bases). V dropped 5 bases and J dropped 2 bases, with 15 bases sitting between them. CDR1 is LNHDA, CDR2 SQIVND, per germline (reference sequence). This CDR3 is 15 amino acids long. The CDR3 sequence is CASSGRTETNYGYTF. CDR3 nucleotide sequence: TGTGCCAGTAGTGGCCGGACAGAGACGAACTATGGCTACACCTTC.

The V call is TRBV28, the J call TRBJ2-3; tentatively, D is TRBD2 (6 bases). CDR3 length: 13 amino acids. Germline V gene lookup returns CDR1 MDHEN and CDR2 SYDVKM. Trimming shortened V by 10 bases and J by 2 bases, and 13 bases separated the two germline ends. CDR3 coding DNA: TGTGCCATGGGGGGATTCTCCACAGATACGCAGTATTTT. Its protein product is CAMGGFSTDTQYF.